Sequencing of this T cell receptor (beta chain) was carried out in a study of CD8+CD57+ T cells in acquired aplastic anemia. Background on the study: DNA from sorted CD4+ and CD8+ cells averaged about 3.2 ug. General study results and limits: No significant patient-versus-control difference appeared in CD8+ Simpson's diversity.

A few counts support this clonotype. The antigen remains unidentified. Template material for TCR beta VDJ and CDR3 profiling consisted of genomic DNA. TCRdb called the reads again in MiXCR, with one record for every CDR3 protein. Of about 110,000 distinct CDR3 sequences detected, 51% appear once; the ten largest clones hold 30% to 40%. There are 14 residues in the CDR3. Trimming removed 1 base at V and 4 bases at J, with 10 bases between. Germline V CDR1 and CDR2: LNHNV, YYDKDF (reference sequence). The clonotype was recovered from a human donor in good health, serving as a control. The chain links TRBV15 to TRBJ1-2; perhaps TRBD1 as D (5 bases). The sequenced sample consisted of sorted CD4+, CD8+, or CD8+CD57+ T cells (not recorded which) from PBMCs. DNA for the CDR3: TGTGCCACCAGCAGAGGTAGACAGTCCTATGGCTACACCTTC. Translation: CATSRGRQSYGYTF. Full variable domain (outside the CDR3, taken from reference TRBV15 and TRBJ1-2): DAMVIQNPRYQVTQFGKPVTLSCSQTLNHNVMYWYQQKSSQAPKLLFHYYDKDFNNEADTPDNFQSRRPNTSFCFLDIRSPGLGDTAMYLCATSRGRQSYGYTFGSGTRLTVV.